The 17 T cell receptor beta chains presented below share a single source sample, sequenced in a study of cytomegalovirus exposure and HLA in healthy donors. The PCR was carried out with 60 Vbeta primers and 13 Jbeta primers. Using immunoSEQ multiplex PCR, the repertoire was profiled, and TCRdb retains in-frame clones only, with some absent. The sample contains 130,000 or so clones, around 83% of which appear only once. Source material: PBMCs. The receptors shown here come from a woman between 45 and 60 years old in good health and CMV-seropositive.

In its sample, this clone was seen a few times. The V call is TRBV19, the J call TRBJ1-1; D call uncertain. Trimming stripped 2 bases from V and 0 bases from J, with 10 bases between. Germline CDR1 and CDR2: LNHDA and SQIVND (reference sequence). This CDR3 comprises 15 residues. CDR3 bases: TGTGCCAGTAGTATATGGGCCGGCTTGAACACTGAAGCTTTCTTT. Its protein product is CASSIWAGLNTEAFF.

This clone was counted only a few times. The DNA of the CDR3 is TGTGCCTGGAGTCGGGAGCTGAGGAACACTGAAGCTTTCTTT. The encoded protein is CAWSRELRNTEAFF. This chain links TRBV30 with TRBJ1-1; D unresolved. Trimming took off 2 bases at V and 1 base at J, with 11 bases between the two ends. There are 14 residues in the CDR3. Germline assignment: CDR1 GTSNPN and CDR2 SVGIG (reference sequence).

The chain employs TRBV5-1 and TRBJ1-1; 8 nucleotides agree with TRBD1. Germline lookup yields CDR1 SGHRS and CDR2 YFSETQ. V was pared by 6 bases and J by 5 bases, with 6 bases of the junction left unmatched. The CDR3 runs 13 residues. The CDR3 here is CASTGQGWTEAFF. Here the CDR3 DNA reads TGCGCCAGCACCGGACAGGGTTGGACTGAAGCTTTCTTT. Supplemented by reference TRBV5-1 and TRBJ1-1, the full variable domain reads KAGVTQTPRYLIKTRGQQVTLSCSPISGHRSVSWYQQTPGQGLQFLFEYFSETQRNKGNFPGRFSGRQFSNSRSEMNVSTLELGDSALYLCASTGQGWTEAFFGQGTRLTVV.

In this sample, this clone turned up a few times. V and J are TRBV7-8 and TRBJ2-2, with 7 bases that match TRBD1. CDR1 is SGHVS, CDR2 FQNEAQ, per germline. The CDR3 runs 17 residues. Unmatched junction bases numbered 11, after V lost 3 bases and J lost 4 bases. CDR3 loop: CASSFSMTGLGTGELFF. For the CDR3, the DNA is TGTGCCAGCAGCTTTTCAATGACAGGGCTGGGCACCGGGGAGCTGTTTTTT.

The rearrangement links TRBV29-1 to TRBJ1-1, with a weak D call TRBD1 (5 bases). The CDR3 runs to 13 residues. Trimming shortened V by 7 bases and J by 0 bases, and 12 bases separated the two germline ends. From germline, CDR1 is SQVTM and CDR2 ANQGSEA. Here the CDR3 DNA reads TGCAGCGCGGCGGGGGGGATGAACACTGAAGCTTTCTTT. This codes for CSAAGGMNTEAFF.

This chain joins TRBV27 and TRBJ2-1; D is perhaps TRBD2 (6 bases). CDR1 and CDR2 from the germline V gene are MNHEY and SMNVEV (reference sequence). The CDR3 spans 14 residues. V lost 11 bases and J lost 6, with 20 bases in between. The CDR3 nucleotides are TGTGCCGCGGCCCCCAGCGGGTTACCCAATGAGCAGTTCTTC. It codes for CAAAPSGLPNEQFF.

This sequence joins TRBV7-8 and TRBJ1-1; D might be TRBD1 (5 bases). The V end was cut by 1 base, the J end by 3 bases, with 9 bases between. The V gene's germline CDR1 is SGHVS and CDR2 FQNEAQ. The CDR3 consists of 14 residues. In nucleotides, the CDR3 is TGTGCCAGCAGCTTAGGGGGGGACTACACTGAAGCTTTCTTT. This encodes CASSLGGDYTEAFF.

The chain joins TRBV10-3 to TRBJ1-1, with a possible D match to TRBD1 (6 bases). CDR1 ENHRY and CDR2 SYGVKD come from the germline V gene. V dropped 8 bases and J dropped 4 bases, with 11 bases sitting between them. The CDR3 consists of 12 residues. The CDR3 bases are TGTGCCATCGGTCAGGGGAGCACTGAAGCTTTCTTT. Its protein product is CAIGQGSTEAFF.

This clone appeared a few times. The V and J genes are TRBV6-4 and TRBJ1-5; D is perhaps TRBD1 (5 bases). Germline CDR1 is MRHNA and CDR2 is SNTAGT. This CDR3 is built from 17 residues. V was clipped by 0 bases and J by 9 bases, with 21 bases between them. The chain's CDR3 is CASSDSKGYRPSRPQHF. DNA of the CDR3: TGTGCCAGCAGTGACTCGAAAGGGTACAGGCCCTCAAGGCCCCAGCATTTT.

The chain employs TRBV5-8 and TRBJ1-4, with 10 positions matching TRBD1. J was trimmed by 5 bases and V by 1 base; bases with no gene match: 2. CDR3 length equals 15 residues. CDR1 SGHTS and CDR2 YDEGEE come from the germline V gene. DNA for the CDR3: TGTGCCAGCAGCTTGTTGGGACAGGGGAATGAAAAACTGTTTTTT. Its translation: CASSLLGQGNEKLFF.

This chain links TRBV4-1 with TRBJ2-7, with a weak D call TRBD1 (8 bases). The CDR3 length is 20 residues. From germline, CDR1 is MGHRA and CDR2 YSYEKL. V was trimmed by 0 bases and J by 4 bases, leaving 28 bases between them. The CDR3 protein is CASSQEWGGLLQGAPYEQYF. The DNA of the CDR3 is TGCGCCAGCAGCCAAGAGTGGGGGGGACTACTTCAGGGGGCGCCTTACGAGCAGTACTTC.

CDR3 amino acids: CASSLGTQSEAFF. The CDR3 DNA reads TGTGCCAGCAGCTTAGGGACTCAGAGTGAAGCTTTCTTT. V is TRBV7-9 and J is TRBJ1-1, with D unresolved. V lost 1 base and J 7 bases, leaving 10 bases between the germline ends. This CDR3 has 13 amino acids. The germline CDR1 and CDR2 sequences are SEHNR and FQNEAQ (reference sequence).

This clone has more than one count but fewer than ten. The chain is built from TRBV6-1 and TRBJ1-2; 9 bases match TRBD1. V lost 6 bases to trimming and J lost 6 bases; unmatched junction nucleotides: 8. CDR1 and CDR2 from the germline V gene are MNHNS and SASEGT. This CDR3 has 14 residues. CDR3: CASSETGGIDGYTF. The CDR3 DNA follows: TGTGCCAGCAGCGAAACAGGGGGCATCGATGGCTACACCTTC.

The chain combines TRBV28 with TRBJ2-7; 7 nucleotides match TRBD1. V lost 6 bases to trimming and J lost 0 bases; unmatched junction nucleotides: 8. The CDR3 consists of 15 residues. Germline CDR1 MDHEN, CDR2 SYDVKM. Here the CDR3 DNA reads TGTGCCAGCAGCCCAGCCGGGACAGTCTCCTACGAGCAGTACTTC. This translates into CASSPAGTVSYEQYF.

This clone appeared a few times. This chain connects TRBV6-6 to TRBJ2-7, with a weak D call TRBD1 (6 bases). V was shortened by 2 bases and J by 0 bases, with 11 bases between the two germline ends. Per the germline V gene, CDR1 is MNHNY and CDR2 is SVGAGI (reference sequence). CDR3 size: 15 residues. The CDR3 DNA is TGTGCCAGCAGTTACGGAGGACAGTACTCCTACGAGCAGTACTTC. Protein: CASSYGGQYSYEQYF.

The CDR3 coding sequence is TGTGCCAGCAGCTTAGCGATGGGCGGGGGACCTGGAGCGACCCAGTACTTC. Translating it yields CASSLAMGGGPGATQYF. The chain carries TRBV7-6 and TRBJ2-5; 7 bases align to TRBD2. CDR1 is SGHVS, CDR2 FNYEAQ, per germline. The CDR3 extends over 17 amino acids. J lost 7 bases, V lost 0 bases, and 14 bases had no gene match.

The sample holds one count of this clone. The chain carries TRBV9 and TRBJ1-1; 9 bases match TRBD1. The junction had 11 bases not matched to a gene; V was cut back by 4 bases and J by 1 base. Germline V gene sequence: CDR1 SGDLS, CDR2 YYNGEE. There are 17 residues in the CDR3. In DNA, the CDR3 is TGTGCCAGCAGCTCAAGAGATGGGGACAGGGCGAACACTGAAGCTTTCTTT. Encoded protein: CASSSRDGDRANTEAFF.